The rows below give T cell receptor beta chains drawn from one sample of a study of breast tumors, draining lymph nodes, adjacent tissues. TCRdb re-called the multiplex PCR reads with MiXCR, one entry per CDR3 protein. The sample has 200,000 to 250,000 distinct CDR3 sequences; nearly 35% are singletons. Sample: axillary lymph node tissue. The receptors come from a female donor with breast cancer. Some clones in this sample may be carry-over from other donors' samples. Each CDR3 is given without its conserved first and last residue. Each record gives: D gene, V gene, J gene, CDR3 protein. A D gene is named only where the DNA matches it firmly.

>TRBD2|TRBV20-1|TRBJ2-3
SARKLAATDTQY
>TRBD1|TRBV20-1|TRBJ1-3
SARDRLGGGRSGNTIY
>NA|TRBV2|TRBJ1-6
SARPGTSSNSPLH
>TRBD1|TRBV20-1|TRBJ1-2
SAHQGVLLYGYT
>NA|TRBV10-3|TRBJ1-3
ATSRDTIY
>NA|TRBV9|TRBJ2-5
ASSVGNGGNQETQY
>NA|TRBV28|TRBJ2-2
ASRSMRELF
>NA|TRBV7-9|TRBJ2-1
ASSRIRENNEQF
>TRBD2|TRBV7-7|TRBJ2-2
ASSKSGLAGGTGELL
>TRBD1|TRBV7-2|TRBJ1-6
ASSLGDRGGSPLH
>NA|TRBV7-2|TRBJ1-5
ASSPRRTKDQPQH
>NA|TRBV20-1|TRBJ1-5
SASRPGLNQPQH
>TRBD2|TRBV9|TRBJ2-5
ASSVEGRALPETQY
>NA|TRBV5-1|TRBJ1-5
ASSPVPGPNQPQH
>TRBD1|TRBV6-5|TRBJ1-2
ASSHRGLGYGYT
>NA|TRBV2|TRBJ2-7
ASSTTDYEQY
>TRBD2|TRBV20-1|TRBJ2-1
SARDIGGSFNEQF
>TRBD2|TRBV20-1|TRBJ2-5
SASKLTSGGAFQETRY
>TRBD2|TRBV9|TRBJ2-1
ASSPGTSGNEQF
>TRBD1|TRBV2|TRBJ2-1
ASRYGATTGENEQF
>NA|TRBV7-9|TRBJ1-6
ASSFGPDTRISPLH
>TRBD2|TRBV15|TRBJ2-3
ATSRAQGLAGSGTDTQY
>NA|TRBV12-3/TRBV12-4|TRBJ2-7
ASRFALVDEQY
>NA|TRBV5-1|TRBJ1-4
ASSFGGKLEKLF